This is a list of T cell receptor beta chains from one sample in a study of shared clonotypes between healthy human individuals. Here immunoSEQ multiplex PCR was the method, and the copy in TCRdb shows in-frame clones only, minus some. The sample yields a few million clones, 80% to 95% seen once. Sequencing was carried out using naive CD4+ T cells from PBMCs. The source is a man younger than 30 in good health. Some clones in this sample may be carry-over from other donors' samples. CDR3s include the opening cysteine and the closing phenylalanine or tryptophan. The order of the fields is clone size, J gene, V gene, D gene, CDR3 DNA, CDR3 protein. D genes are given only for firm matches. Part of the rows lack a size; the others show once, few, many or a class for expanded clones.

abundance: NA; j_gene: TRBJ1-5; v_gene: TRBV18; d_gene: TRBD1; CDR3nt: TGTGCCAGCTCCTACACGGACAGGATCAATCAGCCCCAGCATTTT; CDR3aa: CASSYTDRINQPQHF
abundance: once; j_gene: TRBJ2-3; v_gene: TRBV5-1; d_gene: NA; CDR3nt: TGCGCCAGCAGCCGACTCGCGAGCCTAGGGGCTCCGAATACGCAGTATTTT; CDR3aa: CASSRLASLGAPNTQYF
abundance: NA; j_gene: TRBJ2-2; v_gene: TRBV5-4; d_gene: TRBD2; CDR3nt: TGTGCCAGCAGCTACCTAGCGGGCGCGAACACCGGGGAGCTGTTTTTT; CDR3aa: CASSYLAGANTGELFF
abundance: NA; j_gene: TRBJ2-3; v_gene: TRBV27; d_gene: TRBD2; CDR3nt: TGTGCCAGCAGTTTATCTGGACTAGCGGTCACAGATACGCAGTATTTT; CDR3aa: CASSLSGLAVTDTQYF
abundance: NA; j_gene: TRBJ1-1; v_gene: TRBV5-4; d_gene: TRBD1; CDR3nt: TGTGCCAGCAGCCTGACAGGGAAAGCAGTCACTGAAGCTTTCTTT; CDR3aa: CASSLTGKAVTEAFF
abundance: NA; j_gene: TRBJ2-1; v_gene: TRBV28; d_gene: NA; CDR3nt: TGTGCCAGCAGTTTACCGGGGGCTGGAAGGCAGTTCTTC; CDR3aa: CASSLPGAGRQFF
abundance: once; j_gene: TRBJ1-1; v_gene: TRBV4-2; d_gene: NA; CDR3nt: TGTGCCAGCAGCCGGGCGGGCGGGACTGAAGCTTTCTTT; CDR3aa: CASSRAGGTEAFF
abundance: NA; j_gene: TRBJ1-3; v_gene: TRBV18; d_gene: TRBD1; CDR3nt: TGTGCCAGCTCACCTTCGACAGGGGGAAGAAACACCATATATTTT; CDR3aa: CASSPSTGGRNTIYF
abundance: NA; j_gene: TRBJ2-7; v_gene: TRBV2; d_gene: NA; CDR3nt: TGTGCCAGCAGTGAAAACAGGGATGGCTACGAGCAGTACTTC; CDR3aa: CASSENRDGYEQYF
abundance: NA; j_gene: TRBJ1-2; v_gene: TRBV6-6; d_gene: NA; CDR3nt: TGTGCCAGCAGTTCCCCCCAGGCGGGGAACTATGGCTACACCTTC; CDR3aa: CASSSPQAGNYGYTF
abundance: NA; j_gene: TRBJ2-5; v_gene: TRBV4-2; d_gene: TRBD1; CDR3nt: TGTGCCAGCAGCTCGTCCCAGGGGGCCGCGGAGACCCAGTACTTC; CDR3aa: CASSSSQGAAETQYF
abundance: NA; j_gene: TRBJ2-3; v_gene: TRBV29-1; d_gene: NA; CDR3nt: TGCAGCGTCACAAGATCTAGCACAGATACGCAGTATTTT; CDR3aa: CSVTRSSTDTQYF
abundance: NA; j_gene: TRBJ1-1; v_gene: TRBV28; d_gene: NA; CDR3nt: TGTGCCAGCAGTTTATATGGGAGCTCCTTATCTGAAGCTTTCTTT; CDR3aa: CASSLYGSSLSEAFF
abundance: few; j_gene: TRBJ1-1; v_gene: TRBV7-9; d_gene: NA; CDR3nt: TGTGCCAGCAGCCAAAGGGCAGACAACACTGAAGCTTTCTTT; CDR3aa: CASSQRADNTEAFF
abundance: NA; j_gene: TRBJ2-1; v_gene: TRBV6-5; d_gene: TRBD2; CDR3nt: TGTGCCAGCAGTTCCCCGACTAGCCCCCATGAGCAGTTCTTC; CDR3aa: CASSSPTSPHEQFF
abundance: NA; j_gene: TRBJ1-2; v_gene: TRBV6-5; d_gene: NA; CDR3nt: TGTGCCAGCAGCACAGGGAACTATGGCTACACCTTC; CDR3aa: CASSTGNYGYTF
abundance: NA; j_gene: TRBJ1-2; v_gene: TRBV9; d_gene: NA; CDR3nt: TGTGCCAGCAGCTTAAGCCAAGACCGGGACGTCTATGGCTACACCTTC; CDR3aa: CASSLSQDRDVYGYTF
abundance: NA; j_gene: TRBJ2-7; v_gene: TRBV7-3; d_gene: TRBD2; CDR3nt: TGTGCCAGCAGCCCCCGAGAAGCGGGACGCGAGCAGTACTTC; CDR3aa: CASSPREAGREQYF
abundance: NA; j_gene: TRBJ2-1; v_gene: TRBV6-6; d_gene: NA; CDR3nt: TGTGCCAGCAGTTACCCTACAGGGCTCCTCTACAATGAGCAGTTCTTC; CDR3aa: CASSYPTGLLYNEQFF
abundance: NA; j_gene: TRBJ1-5; v_gene: TRBV28; d_gene: NA; CDR3nt: TGTGCCAGCAGTTTACCCGAGGGGCGCCCTAGCAATCAGCCCCAGCATTTT; CDR3aa: CASSLPEGRPSNQPQHF
abundance: NA; j_gene: TRBJ1-2; v_gene: TRBV28; d_gene: NA; CDR3nt: TGTGCCAGCAGTTCCCCCGGGACGGGTATTTATGGCTACACCTTC; CDR3aa: CASSSPGTGIYGYTF
abundance: NA; j_gene: TRBJ2-7; v_gene: TRBV7-9; d_gene: NA; CDR3nt: TGTGCCAGCAGTTCCGCCCAGGGCCGAGGTGGCGAGCAGTACTTC; CDR3aa: CASSSAQGRGGEQYF
abundance: NA; j_gene: TRBJ1-2; v_gene: TRBV20-1; d_gene: NA; CDR3nt: TGCAGTGCTAGGACAGTAGCTGGCTACACCTTC; CDR3aa: CSARTVAGYTF
abundance: NA; j_gene: TRBJ1-1; v_gene: TRBV6-5; d_gene: NA; CDR3nt: TGTGCCAGCAGTTACGCAGTGAACACTGAAGCTTTCTTT; CDR3aa: CASSYAVNTEAFF
abundance: NA; j_gene: TRBJ2-2; v_gene: TRBV28; d_gene: TRBD2; CDR3nt: TGTGCCAGCAGTTTAGGGCCGGGAGGTCGGACCGGGGAGCTGTTTTTT; CDR3aa: CASSLGPGGRTGELFF
abundance: NA; j_gene: TRBJ2-2; v_gene: TRBV5-8; d_gene: TRBD1; CDR3nt: TGTGCCAGCAGCCCCGGGACAGGGAGAACAACCGGGGAGCTGTTTTTT; CDR3aa: CASSPGTGRTTGELFF
abundance: NA; j_gene: TRBJ1-1; v_gene: TRBV18; d_gene: TRBD1; CDR3nt: TGTGCCAGCTCACTACAGGGGGCGGGCGGCACTGAAGCTTTCTTT; CDR3aa: CASSLQGAGGTEAFF
abundance: NA; j_gene: TRBJ2-3; v_gene: TRBV5-4; d_gene: NA; CDR3nt: TGTGCCAGCAGCTTGGAGTGGGGGCCGGGAGATACGCAGTATTTT; CDR3aa: CASSLEWGPGDTQYF
abundance: NA; j_gene: TRBJ2-7; v_gene: TRBV27; d_gene: TRBD1; CDR3nt: TGTGCCAGCAGTTTGTACAGGGGAGCCTACGAGCAGTACTTC; CDR3aa: CASSLYRGAYEQYF
abundance: NA; j_gene: TRBJ2-1; v_gene: TRBV27; d_gene: NA; CDR3nt: TGTGCCAGCAGCCGGCAGGGGATAAGCAATGAGCAGTTCTTC; CDR3aa: CASSRQGISNEQFF
abundance: NA; j_gene: TRBJ2-3; v_gene: TRBV7-3; d_gene: TRBD2; CDR3nt: TGTGCCAGCAGTTTAGCGGGAGTCACAGATACGCAGTATTTT; CDR3aa: CASSLAGVTDTQYF
abundance: NA; j_gene: TRBJ2-3; v_gene: TRBV5-4; d_gene: TRBD2; CDR3nt: TGTGCCAGCAGCCTAGCGGGAGGAAGGACAGATACGCAGTATTTT; CDR3aa: CASSLAGGRTDTQYF
abundance: NA; j_gene: TRBJ2-5; v_gene: TRBV5-6; d_gene: NA; CDR3nt: TGTGCCAGCAGCTTGGGCCCCCTCGGGGGACACGAGACCCAGTACTTC; CDR3aa: CASSLGPLGGHETQYF
abundance: NA; j_gene: TRBJ2-3; v_gene: TRBV28; d_gene: NA; CDR3nt: TGTGCCAGCAGTTCAGAGATAGATACGCAGTATTTT; CDR3aa: CASSSEIDTQYF
abundance: NA; j_gene: TRBJ2-7; v_gene: TRBV5-1; d_gene: NA; CDR3nt: TGCGCCAGCAGCTTGGACGGGCGCTCCTACGAGCAGTACTTC; CDR3aa: CASSLDGRSYEQYF
abundance: NA; j_gene: TRBJ2-7; v_gene: TRBV30; d_gene: TRBD1; CDR3nt: TGTGCCTGGGGACAGGGCTCCTACGAGCAGTACTTC; CDR3aa: CAWGQGSYEQYF
abundance: NA; j_gene: TRBJ2-7; v_gene: TRBV6-5; d_gene: TRBD1; CDR3nt: TGTGCCAGCTCCCGACAGGGGGTCTACGAGCAGTACTTC; CDR3aa: CASSRQGVYEQYF
abundance: once; j_gene: TRBJ2-1; v_gene: TRBV6-5; d_gene: NA; CDR3nt: TGTGCCAGCAGTTACAGGGGGGCCCAGGGCGGCGAGCAGTTCTTC; CDR3aa: CASSYRGAQGGEQFF
abundance: NA; j_gene: TRBJ1-5; v_gene: TRBV19; d_gene: TRBD1; CDR3nt: TGTGCCAGTAGCTTGGACAGGGCTTTTAATCAGCCCCAGCATTTT; CDR3aa: CASSLDRAFNQPQHF
abundance: NA; j_gene: TRBJ1-1; v_gene: TRBV10-3; d_gene: NA; CDR3nt: TGTGCCATCAGTGACCCTAAAGCAGGGTTGAACACTGAAGCTTTCTTT; CDR3aa: CAISDPKAGLNTEAFF
abundance: NA; j_gene: TRBJ2-3; v_gene: TRBV29-1; d_gene: TRBD2; CDR3nt: TGCAGCGGAGGGACTAGCGGGAGAGATACGCAGTATTTT; CDR3aa: CSGGTSGRDTQYF
abundance: NA; j_gene: TRBJ1-2; v_gene: TRBV2; d_gene: TRBD1; CDR3nt: TGTGCCAGCAGACGAGGGACAGGGGATGGCTACACCTTC; CDR3aa: CASRRGTGDGYTF